The T cell receptor (beta chain) described here comes from a study of shared clonotypes between healthy human individuals. The V gene's germline CDR1 is MDHEN and CDR2 SYDVKM. This CDR3 region has 11 residues. With regard to this clone: Its target is unknown.

Sorted-subset replicate PCRs used about 180 ng DNA, 25,000 to 30,000 T cell genomes. The protocol was immunoSEQ multiplex PCR, while the TCRdb copy is restricted to in-frame clones and leaves out a portion. The sample carries some 580,000 clones, approximately 97% recorded once. CD4+ cells were split into CD45RA+ naive and CD45RA-negative memory subsets. Study-wide points: Non-shared clonotypes had lower generation probabilities than those shared by all four donors.

This sequence originates from a woman aged 25 to 39 in good health. This chain joins TRBV28 and TRBJ2-5; D gene ambiguous. The end of the DNA fits TRBJ2-7 better, so the J call may be wrong. The specimen was naive CD4+ T cells sorted from blood. As to subset: CD45RA+ positively selected. CDR3 region: CASSVAYEQYF. In DNA, the CDR3 is TGTGCCAGCAGTGTGGCCTACGAGCAGTACTTC.